This T cell receptor beta chain was sequenced for a study of human T cells and chemical hapten exposure. This clonotype came up a few times. Its antigen is currently unknown. Specified time point: patch test 2, 6 weeks after DPC sensitization. Treatment defined: therapeutic diphenylcyclopropenone sensitization with weekly scalp DPC. Study-wide findings and caveats: PT1 expanded TCR numbers tracked positively with patch test score. Compared with pre-sensitization or healthy control sets, expanded TCRs clustered more.

Germline values: CDR1 MNHEY, CDR2 SVGEGT. After removal of 6 bases from V and 7 bases from J, the junction contained 11 bases not matched to a gene. The CDR3 covers 16 residues. TCRdb re-called the RACE reads through MiXCR, storing one row per CDR3 protein. The table includes tens of thousands of distinct CDR3 sequences, over 8.5% detected once. The sequence was collected from a man aged 25 to 45 with alopecia areata. Some clones in this sample may be carry-over from other donors' samples. The chain uses TRBV6-2 or TRBV6-3 and TRBJ2-1, with 11 bases aligning to TRBD2. The sequenced sample was whole blood, obtained in connection with sensitization to the hapten diphenylcyclopropenone (DPC). The CDR3 here is CASSLPGLAEGNEQFF. CDR3 nucleotide sequence: TGTGCCAGCAGCCTACCGGGACTAGCGGAAGGAAATGAGCAGTTCTTC.